This passage covers 31 T cell receptor beta chains from one sample sequenced in a study of memory CD4+ T cells and cytomegalovirus serostatus. Assay used: immunoSEQ multiplex PCR; TCRdb lists only in-frame clones, some missing. The sample has roughly 45,000 clones, 65% to 80% seen once; the top ten hold around 0.6%. The sort gate was single viable CD3+CD4+CD8-CD45RO+ cells for memory CD4+ T cells. The sample consisted of memory CD4+ T cells from blood. These receptors all stem from an adult in good health and CMV-seronegative.

By share, this clone counts as medium-sized. This chain links TRBV30 with TRBJ1-1; TRBD1 is a possible D gene (5 bases). CDR1 is GTSNPN, CDR2 SVGIG, per germline (reference sequence). V was cut by 4 bases and J by 2 bases, with 14 bases left in between. The length of the CDR3 is 14 residues. Here the CDR3 reads CAWNRGRVNTEAFF. The CDR3 region has the DNA TGTGCCTGGAACCGGGGACGGGTTAACACTGAAGCTTTCTTT.

The chain recombines TRBV7-2 with TRBJ1-5, with D unresolved. The length of the CDR3 is 13 residues. Germline CDR1 reads SGHTA; CDR2 reads FQGNSA. V gave up 3 bases and J gave up 3 bases, with 6 bases separating them. This chain's CDR3 is CASSFFDNQPQHF. CDR3 bases: TGTGCCAGCAGCTTTTTTGACAATCAGCCCCAGCATTTT.

This chain links TRBV4-2 with TRBJ1-2, with D tentatively TRBD1 (5 bases). The CDR3 consists of 13 residues. Germline CDR1 LGHNA, CDR2 YNFKEQ. V dropped 3 bases and J dropped 5 bases, with 10 bases sitting between them. CDR3 protein: CASSQGPPYGYTF. CDR3 nucleotides: TGTGCCAGCAGCCAGGGGCCCCCTTATGGCTACACCTTC.

J is TRBJ1-5 and V is TRBV6-1, with 7 bases lining up with TRBD1. Germline CDR1 MNHNS, CDR2 SASEGT. The CDR3 totals 14 residues. Trimming removed 2 bases from V and 10 bases from J; junction bases left unmatched: 8. CDR3 amino acids: CASSETSTGTPQHF. The CDR3 nucleotides are TGTGCCAGCAGTGAAACCTCGACAGGGACCCCCCAGCATTTT.

The rearrangement links TRBV27 to TRBJ2-7, with 9 bases fitting TRBD2. With 6 bases clipped from V and 1 base from J, the junction kept 4 bases outside the gene matches. This CDR3 spans 14 amino acids. Germline CDR1 MNHEY, CDR2 SMNVEV (reference sequence). The CDR3 bases are TGTGCCAGCAGGCGGGGGGGACAGTCCTACGAGCAGTACTTC. As protein: CASRRGGQSYEQYF.

The chain couples TRBV6-6 to TRBJ2-5; 7 positions agree with TRBD1. Germline CDR1 and CDR2: MNHNY and SVGAGI (reference sequence). The trim removed 7 bases at V and 3 bases at J, leaving 8 bases unmatched. CDR3 length equals 14 residues. The CDR3 reads CASTAGTAKETQYF. DNA of the CDR3: TGTGCCAGCACTGCCGGGACAGCGAAAGAGACCCAGTACTTC.

In its sample, this clone was seen once. One junction end disagrees with the germline gene, perhaps due to a read error. The chain combines TRBV7-7 with TRBJ2-2; D is perhaps TRBD1 (5 bases). The V gene's germline CDR1 is SSHAT and CDR2 FNYEAQ (reference sequence). CDR3 length: 13 amino acids. The CDR3 here is CASSSGLAGELFF. CDR3 DNA: TGTGCTAGCAGCTCAGGGTTGGCCGGGGAGCTGTTTTTT. The full variable domain, with the rest looked up from reference TRBV7-7 and TRBJ2-2, is GAGVSQSPRYKVTKRGQDVTLRCDPISSHATLYWYQQALGQGPEFLTYFNYEAQPDKSGLPSDRFSAERPEGSISTLTIQRTEQRDSAMYRCASSSGLAGELFFGEGSRLTVL.

This chain uses TRBV6-6 with TRBJ1-5; D might be TRBD1 (6 bases). Per germline, CDR1 MNHNY and CDR2 SVGAGI (reference sequence). CDR3 length equals 13 residues. Deletions cut 5 bases from V and 10 bases from J, with 15 bases between. Written as DNA, the CDR3 is TGTGCCAGCAGTCTACAGGGTGAGAAACCCCAGCATTTT. Its translation: CASSLQGEKPQHF.

This sequence joins TRBV15 and TRBJ1-1; 8 bases agree with TRBD1. The V segment lost 4 bases and the J segment 1 base; nucleotides outside the gene matches: 8. CDR1 and CDR2 from the germline V gene are LNHNV and YYDKDF (reference sequence). CDR3 length: 16 residues. The CDR3 DNA sequence: TGTGCCACCAGCAAAAATCCCGGGACAGGGAACACTGAAGCTTTCTTT. This sequence encodes CATSKNPGTGNTEAFF.

This rearrangement joins TRBV9 to TRBJ2-5, with 16 nucleotides matching TRBD2. The CDR3 runs to 17 residues. Germline V gene sequence: CDR1 SGDLS, CDR2 YYNGEE. V trimming: 3 bases; J trimming: 5 bases; junction bases outside the gene matches: 7. DNA for the CDR3: TGTGCCAGCAGCGACGGGACTAGCGGGGGGGCCTCGGAGACCCAGTACTTC. Its protein product is CASSDGTSGGASETQYF.

The J gene is TRBJ2-5, the V gene TRBV2; D may be TRBD2 (5 bases). Gene TRBJ2-7 matches the end of the DNA better, so the J call may be wrong. CDR1 is SNHLY, CDR2 FYNNEI, per germline. The CDR3 runs to 13 residues. The CDR3 DNA sequence: TGTGCCAGCAGGGCCTTTGGTGCGGGCGAGCAGTACTTC. It is translated as CASRAFGAGEQYF.

The chain uses TRBV5-4 and TRBJ2-1, with 8 positions matching TRBD1. Germline loops: CDR1 SGHNT, CDR2 YYREEE (reference sequence). This CDR3 contains 15 residues. V was clipped by 4 bases and J by 5 bases; unmatched bases: 8. The CDR3 loop is CASSAGQGKNNEQFF. For the CDR3, the DNA is TGTGCCAGCAGCGCCGGACAGGGAAAAAACAATGAGCAGTTCTTC.

For the CDR3, the DNA is TGTGCCAGCACTCCCGAGGGGCTCAACACTGAAGCTTTCTTT. This codes for CASTPEGLNTEAFF. The chain recombines TRBV5-6 with TRBJ1-1; weak D call: TRBD1 (5 bases). This CDR3 region has 14 residues. Trimming left V 6 bases short and J 2 bases short, with 14 bases between. Per germline, CDR1 SGHDT and CDR2 YYEEEE.

V and J are TRBV11-3 and TRBJ2-5, with no clear D. The CDR3 runs to 11 residues. Per germline, CDR1 SGHNT and CDR2 YENEEA. Trimming took 4 bases from V and 1 from J, leaving 1 base between them. CDR3 in amino acids: CASSSQETQYF. The CDR3 DNA reads TGTGCCAGCAGCTCCCAAGAGACCCAGTACTTC.

This clone has a handful of counts. J is TRBJ1-6 and V is TRBV5-6; TRBD1 agrees at 10 bases. The V and J ends lost 5 bases and 3 bases, in that order; junction bases with no gene match: 5. There are 16 residues in the CDR3. Germline CDR1 reads SGHDT; CDR2 reads YYEEEE. DNA of the CDR3: TGTGCCAGCAGAGAGACAGGGGGCCGCTATAATTCACCCCTCCACTTT. It yields the protein CASRETGGRYNSPLHF.

The chain carries TRBV6-6 and TRBJ1-1, with 8 nucleotides matching TRBD1. Per germline, CDR1 MNHNY and CDR2 SVGAGI (reference sequence). CDR3 length equals 14 residues. The trim removed 7 bases at V and 0 bases at J, leaving 4 bases unmatched. The chain's CDR3 is CASTLQGVNTEAFF. CDR3 nucleotide sequence: TGTGCCAGCACCCTACAGGGGGTGAACACTGAAGCTTTCTTT.

This chain joins TRBV6-1 and TRBJ1-1; D gene unclear. The CDR3 contains 13 residues. The V gene lost 0 bases and the J gene lost 5 bases, with 7 bases spanning the gap. CDR1 and CDR2 from the germline V gene are MNHNS and SASEGT. In DNA, the CDR3 is TGTGCCAGCAGTGAAGCGTCGAGGACTGAAGCTTTCTTT. It encodes CASSEASRTEAFF.

The V gene is TRBV13, the J gene TRBJ2-5, with D uncertain. Trimming took 8 bases from V and 5 from J, leaving 9 bases between them. Germline V lookup: CDR1 PRHDT, CDR2 FYEKMQ (reference sequence). The CDR3 is made up of 11 amino acids. The CDR3 spells CASGLLETQYF. The CDR3 nucleotides are TGTGCCAGCGGCCTTTTGGAGACCCAGTACTTC.

This CDR3 is CASSPLPGPTGELFF. Written as DNA, the CDR3 is TGTGCCAGCTCACCACTCCCAGGTCCCACCGGGGAGCTGTTTTTT. J is TRBJ2-2 and V is TRBV18; D ambiguous. Germline values: CDR1 KGHSH, CDR2 LQKENI. Trimming took off 1 base at V and 4 bases at J, with 10 bases between the two ends. CDR3 size: 15 residues.

The chain joins TRBV5-1 to TRBJ2-7; no reliable D call. CDR3 length: 13 amino acids. Germline-derived CDR1 and CDR2 are SGHRS and YFSETQ. V shed 5 bases and J shed 0 bases, with 9 bases lying between them. The chain's CDR3 is CASRSPSSYEQYF. The CDR3 DNA reads as TGCGCCAGCAGGTCCCCCAGCTCCTACGAGCAGTACTTC.

The rearrangement joins TRBV6-5 to TRBJ2-2; TRBD2 matches 8 bases. Germline V gene sequence: CDR1 MNHEY, CDR2 SVGAGI. The V and J ends lost 7 bases and 2 bases, in that order; junction bases with no gene match: 6. The CDR3 runs to 15 residues. The chain's CDR3 is CASNPGGVNTGELFF. In DNA, the CDR3 is TGTGCCAGCAACCCGGGGGGGGTCAACACCGGGGAGCTGTTTTTT.

The chain is built from TRBV18 and TRBJ1-2; TRBD1 agrees at 7 bases. In germline, CDR1 is KGHSH, CDR2 LQKENI. The CDR3 has 15 amino acids. V lost 3 bases and J lost 5; bases outside the gene matches: 9. CDR3 bases: TGTGCCAGCTCACCCCTCGGGGAGGGGGCGTATGGCTACACCTTC. This sequence encodes CASSPLGEGAYGYTF.

The V call is TRBV5-1, the J call TRBJ2-6; D might be TRBD1 or TRBD2, each matching 5 bases. This CDR3 region has 15 residues. Trimming left V 0 bases short and J 3 bases short, with 7 bases between. From germline, CDR1 is SGHRS and CDR2 YFSETQ. The CDR3 reads CASSLGGFGANVLTF. As DNA, the CDR3 is TGCGCCAGCAGCTTGGGGGGGTTTGGGGCCAACGTCCTGACTTTC.

The CDR3 sequence is CASSVRDTGELFF. CDR3 in DNA: TGTGCCAGCAGCGTCCGGGACACCGGGGAGCTGTTTTTT. This rearrangement joins TRBV7-9 to TRBJ2-2; D is unclear. Germline loops: CDR1 SEHNR, CDR2 FQNEAQ (reference sequence). The length of the CDR3 is 13 residues. V lost 5 bases to trimming and J lost 3 bases, with 7 bases between them.

The V and J genes are TRBV28 and TRBJ2-3, with no clear D. Germline V lookup: CDR1 MDHEN, CDR2 SYDVKM. Trimming took 8 bases from V and 1 from J, leaving 13 bases between them. This CDR3 has 14 amino acids. CDR3 region: CASFNSLGTDTQYF. In DNA form, the CDR3 reads TGTGCCAGCTTTAATTCGCTTGGCACAGATACGCAGTATTTT.

The chain links TRBV30 to TRBJ1-1; no reliable D call. The germline V gene encodes CDR1 GTSNPN and CDR2 SVGIG (reference sequence). With 1 base removed from V and 3 bases from J, the gap between germline ends came to 9 bases. The CDR3 is 13 amino acids. The CDR3 DNA follows: TGTGCCTGGAGTGCGAACAGTTACACTGAAGCTTTCTTT. Translated: CAWSANSYTEAFF.

The rearrangement joins TRBV18 to TRBJ1-1, with 7 bases lining up with TRBD1. Per germline, CDR1 KGHSH and CDR2 LQKENI. V was clipped by 2 bases and J by 4 bases; unmatched bases: 16. CDR3 length: 18 residues. The CDR3: CASSPRALQGSQTTEAFF. DNA of the CDR3: TGTGCCAGCTCACCAAGGGCTTTACAGGGGTCCCAGACCACTGAAGCTTTCTTT.

The chain links TRBV7-8 to TRBJ2-1; D is perhaps TRBD1 (6 bases). The CDR3 runs 13 residues. V was pared by 5 bases and J by 8 bases, with 13 bases between. Germline V gives CDR1 SGHVS, CDR2 FQNEAQ. CDR3 DNA: TGTGCCAGCAGCCCATCAGGGGAAGATGAGCAGTTCTTC. Translating it yields CASSPSGEDEQFF.

As for this clone: The same CDR3 arises from other DNA sequences in this sample as well. The chain joins TRBV30 to TRBJ1-6; TRBD1 aligns across 8 bases. Trimming at V came to 2 bases and at J to 9 bases, leaving 6 bases not matched to a gene. The CDR3 totals 14 residues. Germline CDR1 reads GTSNPN; CDR2 reads SVGIG (reference sequence). The CDR3: CAWSRDRGISPLHF. The CDR3, as DNA: TGTGCCTGGAGTCGAGACAGGGGCATTTCACCCCTCCACTTT. Full variable domain (outside the CDR3, taken from reference TRBV30 and TRBJ1-6): SQTIHQWPATLVQPVGSPLSLECTVEGTSNPNLYWYRQAAGRGLQLLFYSVGIGQISSEVPQNLSASRPQDRQFILSSKKLLLSDSGFYLCAWSRDRGISPLHFGNGTRLTVT.

V gene TRBV5-1 combines with J gene TRBJ1-6; D remains ambiguous. Trimming pared 0 bases from V and 6 bases from J, leaving 13 bases between. The CDR3 runs 16 residues. The germline V gene has CDR1 SGHRS and CDR2 YFSETQ. The CDR3 DNA reads TGCGCCAGCAGCTTGGGTGGAGGAGACACTAATTCACCCCTCCACTTT. Its protein product is CASSLGGGDTNSPLHF.

The chain joins TRBV11-1 to TRBJ1-1; TRBD1 might be the D (5 bases). Germline V gene data show CDR1 as SGHAT and CDR2 as FQDESV (reference sequence). This CDR3 is 13 amino acids long. Between the trimmed V and J ends, which lost 6 bases and 3 bases, there was a span of 11 bases. DNA for the CDR3: TGTGCCAGCAGTCCGGGACTGGACACTGAAGCTTTCTTT. It is translated as CASSPGLDTEAFF.